This T cell receptor beta chain appears in the sequencing data of a study of CD4 T cell repertoires in COVID-19 (dated by TCRdb to about 2021). At the level of the whole study: For cross-reactivity analysis, CFSE-low cells were expanded with IL-2 for under eleven days and were then relabeled and restimulated with spike proteins from other coronaviruses. In COVID-19-recovered individuals, the study described naturally processed CD4+ T cell responses to SARS-CoV-2 spike and nucleoprotein and used TCR Vbeta sequencing to evaluate clonal composition. In a few recovered individuals, the researchers analyzed the TCR Vbeta repertoire of SARS-CoV-2-reactive T cells at the subset level.

According to the study, the label for this sample's time point signals: sample from a COVID-19-recovered individual after infection. The donors were patients who had gone through COVID-19 ranging from mild to severe and had recovered. Memory T cell samples that were not cultured went straight to sequencing right after ex vivo isolation. CD4+ total memory, central memory, effector memory and circulating T follicular helper cells were isolated from peripheral blood mononuclear cells. General findings and caveats noted by the study authors: Two or all three memory subsets shared several of the most expanded SARS-CoV-2-reactive clonotypes, which suggests intraclonal diversification. Between about 6.5 and 27% of SARS-CoV-2 clonotypes were also detected in SARS-CoV and/or HKU1 spike-stimulated secondary cultures, consistent with cross-reactivity.

The library relied on the immunoSEQ multiplex PCR assay. For the original study's pipeline: To quantify how much the repertoires of different subsets overlapped, the Chao-Jaccard similarity index was used along with counts of shared clonotypes. TCRdb holds this immuneACCESS table with in-frame rearrangements only. Some clones are missing; in checked studies, unresolved V genes explain under half, and the rest has no known cause. V and J calls and clone size follow that table, whereas D and trimming were derived from the DNA. Present in this sample are 60,000 to 90,000 clones, 83% of which were seen just once. Of the sample, roughly 0.5% falls within the top ten clones. With regard to this clone: Its cognate antigen has yet to be identified. No much larger clonotype is one base removed from it; base qualities were not supplied.

The germline V gene specifies SNHLY as CDR1 and FYNNEI as CDR2. V is cut by 9 bases and J by 5 bases, and the space between the germline ends is 16 bases. Counted from cysteine to phenylalanine, this CDR3 has 13 amino acids. The read is trimmed to its CDR3 DNA, 39 bases read in frame from base 1. This clonotype originated in a human donor who had COVID-19. Recombination joined TRBV2 with TRBJ2-5; the D region possibly corresponds to TRBD1 (6 bases align). Sequencing was performed on CD4+ T cells from peripheral blood, taken after recovery from COVID-19. The CDR3 corresponds to CASPRGSGETQYF. The DNA sequence is as follows: TGTGCCAGTCCCAGGGGTAGTGGGGAGACCCAGTACTTC.